This T cell receptor beta chain was obtained from a study of blood T cell repertoires in COVID-19. On the study more broadly: Some COVID-19 samples were acute and others convalescent; all came from the United States, Italy and Spain. T cells, B-cell-depleted T cells, or PBMCs provided the cDNA or gDNA that served as material.

Germline-derived CDR1 and CDR2 are MNHNS and SASEGT. The ends lost 2 bases at V and 3 bases at J; junction bases unmatched: 8. The CDR3 length is 16 residues. Individuals aged roughly 18 to 95 years were recruited from 24 US areas. Clinical histories supplied by participants themselves formed the basis of cohort assignment. Libraries were prepared by immunoSEQ multiplex PCR; TCRdb keeps only in-frame clonotypes and omits some of them. The sample yields some 320,000 clones, roughly 86% seen once. J is TRBJ2-7 and V is TRBV6-1; 9 bases match TRBD1. The sequencing sample was made of PBMCs or T cells enriched from blood (not recorded which). The source of this sequence is a woman aged 45-65 years who had been exposed to COVID-19. CDR3 sequence reads: CASSETLPGQGYEQYF. The CDR3 nucleotides are TGTGCCAGCAGTGAAACCTTACCGGGACAGGGCTACGAGCAGTACTTC.